The 32 T cell receptor beta chains in this list originate from one sample, sequenced in a study of regulatory T cells in long-lasting Graves disease. Arm-PCR of CDR3 regions and iRepertoire HTBI primers were the basis on which TCR beta libraries were built. TCRdb re-analysed the multiplex PCR reads in MiXCR, keeping a single row per CDR3 protein. The sample has 360,000 or so distinct CDR3 sequences, 12% seen once. Described time point: newly diagnosed GD, antithyroid drugs for less than 3 months. Scientists built the TCR library using RNA that was extracted from PBMCs. These data also featured in a second study, about T cells in Graves' hyperthyroidism and ophthalmopathy.

The sequencing here drew on peripheral blood mononuclear cells (PBMCs), taken at new diagnosis, from a patient treated with antithyroid drugs. The receptor source for this set is a young woman with Graves disease.

This clonotype was recorded a few times. The chain carries TRBV24-1 and TRBJ2-7, with D possibly matching TRBD1 (6 bases). This CDR3 spans 14 amino acids. The V end was cut by 12 bases, the J end by 4 bases, with 21 bases between. Germline-derived CDR1 and CDR2 are KGHDR and SFDVKD. CDR3 nucleotides: TGTGCCGCCCTAGTCGGGACAAGAGAATACGAGCAGTACTTC. As protein: CAALVGTREYEQYF.

Many counts were recorded for this clonotype. J is TRBJ2-5 and V is TRBV18; D ambiguous. Germline V gene sequence: CDR1 KGHSH, CDR2 LQKENI. The CDR3 covers 12 residues. V dropped 8 bases and J dropped 2 bases, with 9 bases sitting between them. The CDR3 DNA reads TGTGCCAGCAGTCCAACTCAAGAGACCCAGTACTTC. This codes for CASSPTQETQYF. The full variable domain, with the rest looked up from reference TRBV18 and TRBJ2-5, is NAGVMQNPRHLVRRRGQEARLRCSPMKGHSHVYWYRQLPEEGLKFMVYLQKENIIDESGMPKERFSAEFPKEGPSILRIQQVVRGDSAAYFCASSPTQETQYFGPGTRLLVL.

This clonotype has a handful of counts. The rearrangement joins TRBV24-1 to TRBJ2-1; 8 bases line up with TRBD2. CDR3 length: 16 amino acids. CDR1 and CDR2 (germline): KGHDR, SFDVKD. V lost 2 bases to trimming and J lost 8 bases; unmatched junction nucleotides: 10. For the CDR3, the DNA is TGTGCCACCAGTGATTCCCGGGAGGGGCAATTCGATGAGCAGTTCTTC. It translates to CATSDSREGQFDEQFF.

In its sample, this clonotype was seen many times. The chain has TRBV20-1 and TRBJ2-1; 9 bases line up with TRBD2. This CDR3 spans 15 amino acids. The germline gives CDR1 DFQATT, CDR2 SNEGSKA (reference sequence). The V gene end was trimmed by 4 bases and the J gene end by 3 bases; junction bases not matched to a gene: 7. The chain's CDR3 is CSAKGAGGNYNEQFF. The CDR3 DNA is TGCAGTGCTAAAGGGGCGGGGGGGAACTACAATGAGCAGTTCTTC.

Details on this clonotype: A clone one base away is much larger, so this may be a read error. This chain connects TRBV7-2 to TRBJ1-1; D unclear. Germline values: CDR1 SGHTA, CDR2 FQGNSA. The length of the CDR3 is 15 residues. The CDR3 protein is CASGLVVGVNTEAFF. In nucleotides, the CDR3 is TGTGCCAGCGGCTTAGTGGTCGGGGTGAACACTGAAGCTTTCTTT. Looking up the rest from reference TRBV7-2 and TRBJ1-1 gives the full variable domain: GAGVSQSPSNKVTEKGKDVELRCDPISGHTALYWYRQSLGQGLEFLIYFQGNSAPDKSGLPSDRFSAERTGGSVSTLTIQRTQQEDSAVYLCASGLVVGVNTEAFFGQGTRLTVV.

This clonotype was counted at least ten times. The rearrangement uses TRBV20-1 and TRBJ2-7; TRBD1 aligns across 12 bases. This CDR3 has 14 amino acids. Germline values: CDR1 DFQATT, CDR2 SNEGSKA (reference sequence). Unmatched junction bases numbered 9, after V lost 5 bases and J lost 7 bases. Here the CDR3 DNA reads TGCAGTGCTCGCCGGGACAGGGGGCCTCGTGAGCAGTACTTC. Translation gives CSARRDRGPREQYF.

At least ten counts were recorded for this clonotype. The rearrangement joins TRBV7-8 to TRBJ2-7; a possible D gene is TRBD2 (7 bases). CDR3 length equals 19 residues. The germline CDR1 and CDR2 sequences are SGHVS and FQNEAQ. V lost 0 bases to trimming and J lost 6 bases, with 27 bases between them. Written as DNA, the CDR3 is TGTGCCAGCAGCTTAGCTACGCCCAGATCAGGGGAAATAGCGGGCGAGCAGTACTTC. It codes for CASSLATPRSGEIAGEQYF.

This clonotype has a count of ten or more. V gene TRBV11-2 combines with J gene TRBJ2-1; 10 bases match TRBD2. The junction had 1 base not matched to a gene; V was cut back by 5 bases and J by 3 bases. Per the germline V gene, CDR1 is SGHAT and CDR2 is FQNNGV. The CDR3 is 14 amino acids. The DNA of the CDR3 is TGTGCCAGCAGCCAGCGGGAGGGCTACAATGAGCAGTTCTTC. Protein sequence: CASSQREGYNEQFF.

Many counts were recorded for this clonotype. V is TRBV18 and J is TRBJ2-1; 7 bases agree with TRBD1. Trimming took 6 bases from V and 1 from J; bases not matched to a gene: 12. The CDR3 has 17 residues. Germline V gives CDR1 KGHSH, CDR2 LQKENI. CDR3 DNA: TGTGCCAGCTCTCCCCCCGACAGGGCCCTATCCTACAATGAGCAGTTCTTC. It specifies CASSPPDRALSYNEQFF.

At least ten counts were recorded for this clonotype. The chain carries TRBV20-1 and TRBJ1-1; 7 bases fit TRBD1. The CDR3 is made up of 13 amino acids. Germline V CDR1 and CDR2: DFQATT, SNEGSKA (reference sequence). V gave up 7 bases and J gave up 9 bases; unmatched junction bases: 14. The CDR3 sequence is CSGIVQGTSQAFF. DNA for the CDR3: TGCAGTGGAATAGTACAGGGGACCAGCCAAGCTTTCTTT.

The table lists this clonotype with many counts. The chain couples TRBV7-2 to TRBJ1-2; TRBD1 aligns across 8 bases. Germline loops: CDR1 SGHTA, CDR2 FQGNSA. V shed 2 bases and J 2 bases; nucleotides not matched to a gene: 7. The CDR3 spans 16 residues. CDR3 sequence reads: CASSLYLSGGNYGYTF. CDR3 DNA sequence: TGTGCCAGCAGCTTATACTTGTCAGGGGGCAACTATGGCTACACCTTC.

This clonotype was observed at least ten times. The chain employs TRBV20-1 and TRBJ1-3; maybe TRBD1 (6 bases). CDR1 is DFQATT, CDR2 SNEGSKA, per germline (reference sequence). The CDR3 has 15 amino acids. The V end was cut by 1 base, the J end by 2 bases, with 12 bases between. CDR3 amino acids: CSARVGGGPGNTIYF. The CDR3 DNA reads TGCAGTGCTAGAGTCGGAGGGGGGCCTGGAAACACCATATATTTT.

This clonotype was picked up many times. This chain joins TRBV6-1 and TRBJ1-1; 7 bases agree with TRBD1. Germline V lookup: CDR1 MNHNS, CDR2 SASEGT. V gave up 9 bases and J gave up 2 bases; unmatched junction bases: 9. This CDR3 region has 14 residues. CDR3: CASIKGAINTEAFF. In DNA form, the CDR3 reads TGTGCCAGTATAAAGGGGGCAATTAACACTGAAGCTTTCTTT.

This clonotype showed up just a few times. As DNA, the CDR3 is TGTGCCAGCAGTCCACTCCGACAGGGAATTGGCTACACCTTC. Its translation is CASSPLRQGIGYTF. This chain joins TRBV6-2 or TRBV6-3 and TRBJ1-2; 7 positions agree with TRBD1. This CDR3 is 14 amino acids long. The V segment lost 5 bases and the J segment 7 bases; nucleotides outside the gene matches: 10. The germline V gene has CDR1 MNHEY and CDR2 SVGEGT.

This clonotype was found many times. Here the CDR3 DNA reads TGTGCCAGCAGCATGACAACCGGGGAGCTGTTTTTT. It yields the protein CASSMTTGELFF. V is TRBV7-3 and J is TRBJ2-2; D is ambiguous. This CDR3 contains 12 residues. Trimming left V 5 bases short and J 5 bases short, with 6 bases between. CDR1 SGHTA and CDR2 FQGTGA come from the germline V gene.

This clonotype was seen ten or more times. This rearrangement joins TRBV12-3 or TRBV12-4 to TRBJ2-3; 9 positions agree with TRBD2. Unmatched junction bases numbered 9, after V lost 8 bases and J lost 3 bases. This CDR3 is built from 15 residues. The CDR3 sequence: CASGGGGAFTDTQYF. The CDR3 DNA reads as TGTGCCAGCGGCGGCGGGGGGGCTTTTACAGATACGCAGTATTTT.

Points on this clonotype: Just one base apart from a much larger clone, this may be a read error. The chain joins TRBV2 to TRBJ2-5, with unresolved D. The CDR3 totals 12 residues. Germline CDR1 is SNHLY and CDR2 is FYNNEI. Deletions cut 8 bases from V and 7 bases from J, with 14 bases between. As DNA, the CDR3 is TGTGCCAGCGCCGACTGTGCGGCGACCCAGTACTTC. Its translation is CASADCAATQYF.

This clonotype appeared many times. This chain links TRBV18 with TRBJ1-1, with D unclear. V was cut by 0 bases and J by 0 bases, with 8 bases left in between. Germline loops: CDR1 KGHSH, CDR2 LQKENI. The CDR3 is 15 residues long. CDR3 nucleotides: TGTGCCAGCTCACCACCCTGGCAGGTGAACACTGAAGCTTTCTTT. Its translation is CASSPPWQVNTEAFF.

This clonotype was observed a handful of times. The rearrangement links TRBV12-5 to TRBJ2-7; D perhaps matches TRBD2 (6 bases). Trimming left V 10 bases short and J 8 bases short, with 15 bases between. CDR3 size: 11 residues. Germline values: CDR1 LGHNT, CDR2 FRNRAP. For the CDR3, the DNA is TGTGCTACTTTTGGAGGCGGGAAGCAGTACGTC. It encodes CATFGGGKQYV.

In its sample, this clonotype was seen many times. This chain joins TRBV10-3 and TRBJ2-3; D might be TRBD2 (6 bases). The CDR3 is 18 residues long. With 0 bases removed from V and 0 bases from J, the gap between germline ends came to 16 bases. Germline V gene lookup returns CDR1 ENHRY and CDR2 SYGVKD. For the CDR3, the DNA is TGTGCCATCAGTGAGTCGATCTACGGGGGTCCTAGCACAGATACGCAGTATTTT. This sequence encodes CAISESIYGGPSTDTQYF.

The chain joins TRBV5-1 to TRBJ2-5; the match to TRBD1 covers 10 bases. The CDR3 length is 16 residues. The germline V gene encodes CDR1 SGHRS and CDR2 YFSETQ. V was clipped by 2 bases and J by 2 bases; unmatched bases: 6. This CDR3 is CASSFTGTGVQETQYF. CDR3 in DNA: TGCGCCAGCAGCTTCACCGGGACAGGGGTTCAAGAGACCCAGTACTTC.

This clonotype was seen repeatedly, ten times or more. The V call is TRBV20-1, the J call TRBJ1-4; D possibly corresponds to TRBD1 (5 bases). The V gene's germline CDR1 is DFQATT and CDR2 SNEGSKA (reference sequence). This CDR3 spans 14 amino acids. Trimming stripped 4 bases from V and 4 bases from J, with 13 bases between. As DNA, the CDR3 is TGCAGTGCTACCCAGGGAACAAGTAATGAAAAACTGTTTTTT. Translating it yields CSATQGTSNEKLFF.

This clonotype occurred many times. The chain employs TRBV28 and TRBJ2-1; D not resolved. Germline V lookup: CDR1 MDHEN, CDR2 SYDVKM. V lost 5 bases and J lost 15, with 14 bases in between. This CDR3 is built from 11 residues. CDR3 sequence (DNA): TGTGCCAGCAGTACCTTCAAAAGTGGGTTCTTC. It yields the protein CASSTFKSGFF. The variable domain in full, with the rest retrieved from reference TRBV28 and TRBJ2-1, is DVKVTQSSRYLVKRTGEKVFLECVQDMDHENMFWYRQDPGLGLRLIYFSYDVKMKEKGDIPEGYSVSREKKERFSLILESASTNQTSMYLCASSTFKSGFFGPGTRLTVL.

This clonotype was found a few times. The chain carries TRBV20-1 and TRBJ2-5, with D possibly being TRBD1 (6 bases). V was trimmed by 3 bases and J by 2 bases, leaving 10 bases between them. The CDR3 extends over 13 amino acids. Per germline, CDR1 DFQATT and CDR2 SNEGSKA (reference sequence). This CDR3 is CSASVGAQETQYF. CDR3 DNA sequence: TGCAGTGCTAGTGTGGGGGCTCAAGAGACCCAGTACTTC.

This clonotype was observed many times. The chain has TRBV30 and TRBJ2-6; possibly TRBD1 for D (6 bases). The CDR3 runs to 14 residues. Per germline, CDR1 GTSNPN and CDR2 SVGIG (reference sequence). V dropped 2 bases and J dropped 1 base, with 6 bases sitting between them. The CDR3 DNA reads TGTGCCTGGAGTCAGGGGTCTGGGGCCAACGTCCTGACTTTC. This encodes CAWSQGSGANVLTF.

On this clonotype: A far larger clone is one nucleotide away, so this likely arose from a read error. The rearrangement joins TRBV3-1 to TRBJ2-5; D is perhaps TRBD1 or TRBD2 (5 bases each). The closer fit of TRBJ2-7 to the DNA end suggests the J call may be wrong. Germline CDR1 LGHDT, CDR2 YNNKEL (reference sequence). The CDR3 extends over 16 amino acids. The DNA for the CDR3 is TGTGCCAGCAGCCCGCTACATCAGGGACCCTACTACGAGCAGTACTTC. As protein: CASSPLHQGPYYEQYF.

In this sample, this clonotype turned up many times. The chain is built from TRBV28 and TRBJ1-1; 8 bases align to TRBD1. CDR1 is MDHEN and CDR2 is SYDVKM in the germline V gene. This CDR3 is built from 15 residues. V dropped 4 bases and J dropped 4; count of bases not matched to a gene: 8. The DNA of the CDR3 is TGTGCCAGCAGTTCGGGGGTCGGGACAGGCACTGAAGCTTTCTTT. It yields the protein CASSSGVGTGTEAFF.

This clonotype was found a few times. In DNA form, the CDR3 reads TGTGCCAGCAGTTACTCGAGGCTCGCCACGGTCGTGAGGGCTGGAAACACCATATATTTT. Translated: CASSYSRLATVVRAGNTIYF. This chain links TRBV6-2 or TRBV6-3 with TRBJ1-3; unclear D gene. CDR1 MNHEY and CDR2 SVGEGT come from the germline V gene. CDR3 length equals 20 residues. V shed 0 bases and J shed 2 bases, with 23 bases lying between them.

This clonotype showed up just a few times. V and J are TRBV12-3 or TRBV12-4 and TRBJ2-1, with D possibly called TRBD1 or TRBD2 (5 bases each). Trimming removed 4 bases at V and 4 bases at J, with 14 bases between. The CDR3 is made up of 15 amino acids. The CDR3 loop is CASSSGTKFYNEQFF. The CDR3 DNA reads as TGTGCCAGCAGTTCCGGGACGAAGTTTTACAATGAGCAGTTCTTC.

This clonotype was seen more than once but under ten times. This chain connects TRBV5-1 to TRBJ1-4; D is perhaps TRBD1 (5 bases). The CDR3 runs 15 residues. In germline, CDR1 is SGHRS, CDR2 YFSETQ. V shed 0 bases and J shed 8 bases, with 14 bases lying between them. CDR3 sequence reads: CASSLAWTRSEKLFF. The CDR3 bases are TGCGCCAGCAGCTTGGCATGGACACGTTCGGAAAAACTGTTTTTT.

The V call is TRBV24-1, the J call TRBJ2-1, with 12 positions matching TRBD2. Germline CDR1 is KGHDR and CDR2 is SFDVKD. The CDR3 sequence is 17 residues long. The J segment lost 4 bases and the V segment lost 4 bases, leaving 7 bases of the junction unmatched. Written as DNA, the CDR3 is TGTGCCACCAGTGACTCTAGCGGGAGGGGGCTTTACAATGAGCAGTTCTTC. Amino acid sequence: CATSDSSGRGLYNEQFF.

This clonotype came up a few times. This chain links TRBV5-1 with TRBJ2-3; TRBD1 aligns across 7 bases. After removal of 1 base from V and 0 bases from J, the junction contained 11 bases not matched to a gene. Germline V gives CDR1 SGHRS, CDR2 YFSETQ. This CDR3 comprises 18 residues. The CDR3 DNA sequence: TGCGCCAGCAGCTTGCCGACAGGGCGGGCGCGTAGCACAGATACGCAGTATTTT. Translating it yields CASSLPTGRARSTDTQYF. Full variable domain (remainder filled in from reference TRBV5-1 and TRBJ2-3): KAGVTQTPRYLIKTRGQQVTLSCSPISGHRSVSWYQQTPGQGLQFLFEYFSETQRNKGNFPGRFSGRQFSNSRSEMNVSTLELGDSALYLCASSLPTGRARSTDTQYFGPGTRLTVL.